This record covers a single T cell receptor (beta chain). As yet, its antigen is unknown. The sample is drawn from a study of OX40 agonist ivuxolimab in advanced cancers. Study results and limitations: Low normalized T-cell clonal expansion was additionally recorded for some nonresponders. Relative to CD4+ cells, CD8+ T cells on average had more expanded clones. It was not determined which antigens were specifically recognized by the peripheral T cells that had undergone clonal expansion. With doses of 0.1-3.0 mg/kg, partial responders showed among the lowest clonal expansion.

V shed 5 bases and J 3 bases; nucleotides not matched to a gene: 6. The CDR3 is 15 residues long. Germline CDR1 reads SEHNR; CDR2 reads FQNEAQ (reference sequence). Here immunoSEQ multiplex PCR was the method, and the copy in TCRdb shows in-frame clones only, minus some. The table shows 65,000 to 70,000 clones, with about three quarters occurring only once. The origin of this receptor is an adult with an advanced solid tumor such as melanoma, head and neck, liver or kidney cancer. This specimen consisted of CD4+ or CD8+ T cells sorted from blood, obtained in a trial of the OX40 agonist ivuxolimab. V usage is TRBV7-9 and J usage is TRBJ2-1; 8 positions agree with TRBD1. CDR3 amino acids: CASSRGQGHYNEQFF. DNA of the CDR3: TGTGCCAGCAGCCGAGGACAGGGCCACTACAATGAGCAGTTCTTC.